This TCR beta chain was sequenced during a study of cytomegalovirus exposure and HLA in healthy donors. PCR involved 60 Vbeta and 13 Jbeta primers. Method: immunoSEQ multiplex PCR; TCRdb's copy keeps in-frame clones and lacks some. The sample yields fewer than 150,000 clones, 82% seen once. This TCR came from a young woman in good health and CMV-seronegative. The sequencing sample was made of PBMCs.

The CDR3 bases are TGTGCCAGCAGCCGAATAGAGAATTCACCCCTCCACTTT. Amino acids: CASSRIENSPLHF. The gene calls are TRBV7-2 and TRBJ1-6; D is ambiguous. Trimming took off 5 bases at V and 7 bases at J, with 9 bases between the two ends. This CDR3 region has 13 residues. CDR1 is SGHTA and CDR2 is FQGNSA in the germline V gene.